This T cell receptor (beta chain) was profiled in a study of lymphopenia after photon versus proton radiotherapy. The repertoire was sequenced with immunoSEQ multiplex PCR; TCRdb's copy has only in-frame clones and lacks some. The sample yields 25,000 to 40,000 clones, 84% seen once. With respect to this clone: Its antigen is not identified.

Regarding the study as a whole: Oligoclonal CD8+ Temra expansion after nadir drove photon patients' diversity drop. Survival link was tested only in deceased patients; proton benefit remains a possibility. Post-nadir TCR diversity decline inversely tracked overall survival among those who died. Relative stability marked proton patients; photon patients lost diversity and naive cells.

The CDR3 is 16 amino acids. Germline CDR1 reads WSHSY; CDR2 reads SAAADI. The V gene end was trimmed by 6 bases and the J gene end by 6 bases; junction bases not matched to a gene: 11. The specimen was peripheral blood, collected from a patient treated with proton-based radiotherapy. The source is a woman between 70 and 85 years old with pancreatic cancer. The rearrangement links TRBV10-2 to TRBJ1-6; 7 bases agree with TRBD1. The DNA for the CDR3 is TGCGCCAGCAGCATGACAGGGATTAATAGTAATTCACCCCTCCACTTT. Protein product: CASSMTGINSNSPLHF.